This T cell receptor beta chain was captured by sequencing in a study of early T cells in non-severe SARS-CoV-2 infection. The CDR3 consists of 14 residues. CDR1 is SNHLY and CDR2 is FYNNEI in the germline V gene. The junction had 6 bases not matched to a gene; V was cut back by 6 bases and J by 3 bases. Researchers attached unique molecular identifiers to individual cDNA molecules. In TCRdb, the 5' RACE reads were re-called with MiXCR into one record per CDR3 protein. The table records 55,000 to 65,000 distinct CDR3 sequences, around 13% of them present only once. Sequencing was done on a sample of whole blood. The rearrangement uses TRBV2 and TRBJ1-2, with 8 positions matching TRBD1. This receptor was taken from an adult who was a healthcare worker with PCR-confirmed SARS-CoV-2 infection or an uninfected control (not recorded which). The CDR3 DNA is TGTGCCAGCAGCGGGACAGGTGGGGACTATGGCTACACCTTC. This translates into CASSGTGGDYGYTF.